This TCR beta chain stems from a study of regulatory T cells in long-lasting Graves disease (dated by TCRdb to the early 2020s). About the full investigation: Persistent Graves' disease meant more than 5 years of antithyroid drug treatment with TSH receptor autoantibodies that stayed positive. This study used TCR sequencing and RNA sequencing of peripheral blood to compare persistent Graves' disease patients against newly diagnosed Graves' disease patients. The study took place in China and was registered as a clinical trial. A total of roughly 35 samples underwent TCR sequencing: about 13 from persistent and roughly 20 from newly diagnosed Graves' disease patients. Persistent Graves' disease patients in the clinical cohort had taken antithyroid drugs for about 10.3 years on average.

The library was produced with multiplex PCR. Sequencing was carried out with an Illumina HiSeq 4000. TCR beta libraries were built with iRepertoire HTBI primers and Arm-PCR amplification of CDR3 regions. PCR products were gel purified before sequencing. The original pipeline was this. Gene usage analysis of CDR3 amino acid clonotypes relied on the roughly 64 TRBV and about 13 TRBJ segments identified across samples. Filtered high-quality paired reads were merged into contigs using COPE and FqMerger. Contigs were aligned with BLAST to IMGT TRBV, TRBD and TRBJ reference genes, and CDR3 was defined per IMGT. Any clonotype with a frequency above 0.1% was counted as a highly expanded clone. Repertoire diversity was measured by Shannon entropy, and V-J evenness by the Gini coefficient. Clonotypes shared by more than one individual were considered public. TCRdb cleaned the public reads at Q25 with fastp, built clones with MiXCR and kept in-frame beta chains. Each record represents a unique CDR3 protein, reported with the most common genes and DNA among its rows. These V and J calls are TCRdb output, not the study's own analysis. The sample contains fewer than 400,000 distinct CDR3 sequences, less than 20% of them found a single time. The ten largest clones represent roughly 29% of the sample.

In the case of this clonotype: The antigen this receptor binds is unknown. The input lacks base qualities; no much larger clone sits a single base away.

In light of the paper, this sample's time point label describes: persistent/refractory GD, antithyroid drugs over 5 years with positive TRAb. RNA was extracted from PBMCs in TRIzol for both TCR sequencing and RNA sequencing. Graves' disease was diagnosed according to American Thyroid Association guidelines. Patients for the study were recruited at an endocrinology department in Xi'an, China. Each patient gave about 9.1 milliliters of peripheral blood, collected in an EDTA anticoagulant tube. Ficoll Paque Plus density gradient separation was used to isolate PBMCs, and no further T cell sorting was done. An Agilent 2100 Bioanalyzer and agarose gel were used to check RNA quality, and a NanoDrop 2000 was used to measure RNA concentration. On the study overall, not on this receptor specifically: Persistent Graves' disease patients showed lower TCR Shannon entropy and fewer highly expanded clones than newly diagnosed patients, suggesting clonal expansion. The authors noted that the small sample size was a limitation that may lower accuracy. Persistent patients shared more public clonotypes among themselves (2,741) than newly diagnosed patients did (approximately 900). Preferential use of TRBV28, TRBJ1-2 and TRBJ2-5 was observed in persistent disease, whereas TRBV20-1 and TRBJ2-1 were favored in newly diagnosed disease. The study examined only peripheral blood because the primary lesion, thyroid tissue, could not be accessed. Sequencing and analysis were restricted to the TCR beta chain.

From the germline V gene (reference sequence), CDR1 is SEHNR and CDR2 is FQNEAQ. At the junction V is shortened by 8 bases and J by 5 bases; bases outside the gene matches: 13. Measured from the cysteine to the phenylalanine, the CDR3 is 17 residues long. Of all the DNA, just the CDR3 is kept, 51 bases in frame from base 1. This chain is built from TRBV7-9 and TRBJ2-2; 11 bases in the middle match TRBD2. This specimen consisted of peripheral blood mononuclear cells (PBMCs), obtained when the disease was refractory, from a patient treated with antithyroid drugs. The source is a female donor with Graves disease. At the DNA level, the sequence is TGTGCCAGCCTTAAGTCTTTAGCGGGAGGGCCGACCGGGGAGCTGTTTTTT. The resulting protein is CASLKSLAGGPTGELFF.